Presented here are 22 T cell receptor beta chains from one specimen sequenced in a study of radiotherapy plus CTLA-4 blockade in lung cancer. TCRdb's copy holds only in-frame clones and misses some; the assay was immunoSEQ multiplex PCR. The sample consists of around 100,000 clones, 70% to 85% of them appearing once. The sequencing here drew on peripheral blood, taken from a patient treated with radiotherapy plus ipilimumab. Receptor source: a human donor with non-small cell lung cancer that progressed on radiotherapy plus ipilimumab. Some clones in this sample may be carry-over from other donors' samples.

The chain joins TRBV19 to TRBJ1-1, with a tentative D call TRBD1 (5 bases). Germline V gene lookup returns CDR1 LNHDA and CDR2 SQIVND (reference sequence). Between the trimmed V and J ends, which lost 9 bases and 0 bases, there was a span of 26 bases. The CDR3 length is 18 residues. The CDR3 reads CASKPGGVLIVMNTEAFF. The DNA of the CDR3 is TGTGCCAGCAAGCCTGGGGGGGTATTAATCGTGATGAACACTGAAGCTTTCTTT.

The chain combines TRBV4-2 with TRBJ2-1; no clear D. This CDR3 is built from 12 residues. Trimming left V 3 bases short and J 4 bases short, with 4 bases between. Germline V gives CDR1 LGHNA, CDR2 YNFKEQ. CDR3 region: CASSQGYNEQFF. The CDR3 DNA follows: TGTGCCAGCAGCCAGGGTTACAATGAGCAGTTCTTC.

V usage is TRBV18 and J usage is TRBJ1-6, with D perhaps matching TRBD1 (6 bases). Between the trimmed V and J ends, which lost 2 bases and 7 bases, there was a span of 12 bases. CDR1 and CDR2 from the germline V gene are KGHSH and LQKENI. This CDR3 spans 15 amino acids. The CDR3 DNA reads TGTGCCAGCTCACCAGGACAGATTGGGAATTCACCCCTCCACTTT. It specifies CASSPGQIGNSPLHF.

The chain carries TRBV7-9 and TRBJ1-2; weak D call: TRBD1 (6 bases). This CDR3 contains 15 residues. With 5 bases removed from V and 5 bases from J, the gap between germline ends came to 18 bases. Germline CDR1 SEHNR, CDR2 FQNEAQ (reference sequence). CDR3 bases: TGTGCCAGCAGCCAACCGGGGGCAGTGGATTATGGCTACACCTTC. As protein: CASSQPGAVDYGYTF.

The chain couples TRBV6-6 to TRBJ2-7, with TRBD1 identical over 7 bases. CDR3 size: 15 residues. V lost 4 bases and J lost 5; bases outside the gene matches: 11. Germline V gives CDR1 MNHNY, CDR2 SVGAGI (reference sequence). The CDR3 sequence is CASSLPRTGFDEQYF. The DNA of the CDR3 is TGTGCCAGCAGTTTACCGAGGACAGGCTTTGACGAGCAGTACTTC.

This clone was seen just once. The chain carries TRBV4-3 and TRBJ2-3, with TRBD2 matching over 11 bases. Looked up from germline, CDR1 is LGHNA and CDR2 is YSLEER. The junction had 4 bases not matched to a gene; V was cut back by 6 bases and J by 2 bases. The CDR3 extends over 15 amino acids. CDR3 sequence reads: CASSQGLAATDTQYF. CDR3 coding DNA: TGCGCCAGCAGTCAGGGACTAGCGGCCACAGATACGCAGTATTTT.

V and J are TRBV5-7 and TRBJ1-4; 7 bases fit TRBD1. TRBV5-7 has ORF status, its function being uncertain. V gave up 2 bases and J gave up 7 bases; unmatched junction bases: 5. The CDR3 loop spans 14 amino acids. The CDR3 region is CASSFNRGPEKLFF. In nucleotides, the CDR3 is TGTGCCAGCAGCTTCAACAGGGGACCTGAAAAACTGTTTTTT.

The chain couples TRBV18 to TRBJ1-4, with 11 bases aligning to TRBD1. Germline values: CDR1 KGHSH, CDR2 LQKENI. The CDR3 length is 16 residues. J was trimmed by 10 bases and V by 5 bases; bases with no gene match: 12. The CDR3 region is CASSSTPGQGEGKLFF. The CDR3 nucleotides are TGTGCCAGCTCATCGACTCCGGGACAGGGGGAGGGAAAACTGTTTTTT.

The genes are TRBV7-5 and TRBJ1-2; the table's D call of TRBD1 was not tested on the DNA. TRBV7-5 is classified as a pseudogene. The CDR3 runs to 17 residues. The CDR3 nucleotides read TGTGTCAGAAGCTTTTCTTACAGGGGACCCCTTAACTATGGCTACACCTTC. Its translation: CVRSFSYRGPLNYGYTF.

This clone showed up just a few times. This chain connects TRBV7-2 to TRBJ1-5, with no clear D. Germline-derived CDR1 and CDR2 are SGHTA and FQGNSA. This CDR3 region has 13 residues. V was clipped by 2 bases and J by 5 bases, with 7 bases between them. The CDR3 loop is CASSLLEHQPQHF. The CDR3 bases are TGTGCCAGCAGCTTATTAGAGCATCAGCCCCAGCATTTT. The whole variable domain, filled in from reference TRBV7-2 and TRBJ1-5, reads GAGVSQSPSNKVTEKGKDVELRCDPISGHTALYWYRQSLGQGLEFLIYFQGNSAPDKSGLPSDRFSAERTGGSVSTLTIQRTQQEDSAVYLCASSLLEHQPQHFGDGTRLSIL.

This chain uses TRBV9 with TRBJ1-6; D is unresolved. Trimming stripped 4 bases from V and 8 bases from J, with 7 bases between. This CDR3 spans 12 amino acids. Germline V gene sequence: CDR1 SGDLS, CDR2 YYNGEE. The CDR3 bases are TGTGCCAGCAGCCTTGGTTATTCACCCCTCCACTTT. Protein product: CASSLGYSPLHF.

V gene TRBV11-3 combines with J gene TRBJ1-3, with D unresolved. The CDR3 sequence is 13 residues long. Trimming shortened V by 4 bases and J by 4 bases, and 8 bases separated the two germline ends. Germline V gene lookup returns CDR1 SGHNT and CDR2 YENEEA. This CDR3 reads CASSSGFGNTIYF. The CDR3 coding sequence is TGTGCCAGCAGCTCAGGTTTCGGAAACACCATATATTTT.

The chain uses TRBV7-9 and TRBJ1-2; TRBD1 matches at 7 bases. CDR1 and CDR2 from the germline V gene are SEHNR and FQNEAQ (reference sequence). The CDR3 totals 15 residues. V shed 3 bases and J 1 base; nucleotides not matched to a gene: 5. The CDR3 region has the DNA TGTGCCAGCAGCTTCGGGACAGCTTATAACTATGGCTACACCTTC. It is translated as CASSFGTAYNYGYTF.

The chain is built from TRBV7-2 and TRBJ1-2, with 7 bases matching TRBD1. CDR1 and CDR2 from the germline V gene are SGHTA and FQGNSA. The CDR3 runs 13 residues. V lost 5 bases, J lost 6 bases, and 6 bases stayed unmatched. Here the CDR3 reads CASSPYRGNGYTF. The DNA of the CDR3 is TGTGCCAGCAGCCCGTACAGGGGCAATGGCTACACCTTC.

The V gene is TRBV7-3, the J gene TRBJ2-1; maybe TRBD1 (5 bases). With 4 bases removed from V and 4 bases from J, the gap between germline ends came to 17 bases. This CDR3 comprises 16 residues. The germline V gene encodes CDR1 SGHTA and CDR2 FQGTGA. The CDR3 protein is CASSSRQGSLYNEQFF. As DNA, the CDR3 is TGTGCCAGCAGCTCCCGCCAGGGATCCCTATACAATGAGCAGTTCTTC. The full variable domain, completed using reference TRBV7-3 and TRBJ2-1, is GAGVSQTPSNKVTEKGKYVELRCDPISGHTALYWYRQSLGQGPEFLIYFQGTGAADDSGLPNDRFFAVRPEGSVSTLKIQRTERGDSAVYLCASSSRQGSLYNEQFFGPGTRLTVL.

CDR3 DNA sequence: TGTGCCAGCAGCTTAGAAGTGAACACTGAAGCTTTCTTT. Translating it yields CASSLEVNTEAFF. This chain uses TRBV7-9 with TRBJ1-1; D is unresolved. CDR1 and CDR2 (germline): SEHNR, FQNEAQ (reference sequence). The CDR3 covers 13 residues. Trimming pared 1 base from V and 0 bases from J, leaving 3 bases between. Using reference TRBV7-9 and TRBJ1-1 for the parts outside the CDR3, the full variable domain is DTGVSQNPRHKITKRGQNVTFRCDPISEHNRLYWYRQTLGQGPEFLTYFQNEAQLEKSRLLSDRFSAERPKGSFSTLEIQRTEQGDSAMYLCASSLEVNTEAFFGQGTRLTVV.

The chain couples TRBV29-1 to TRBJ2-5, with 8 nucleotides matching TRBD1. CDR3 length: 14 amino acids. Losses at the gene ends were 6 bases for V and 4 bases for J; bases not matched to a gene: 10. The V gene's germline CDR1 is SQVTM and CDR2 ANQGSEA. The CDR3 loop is CSVFTAGGGETQYF. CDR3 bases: TGCAGCGTCTTCACGGCAGGGGGCGGAGAGACCCAGTACTTC.

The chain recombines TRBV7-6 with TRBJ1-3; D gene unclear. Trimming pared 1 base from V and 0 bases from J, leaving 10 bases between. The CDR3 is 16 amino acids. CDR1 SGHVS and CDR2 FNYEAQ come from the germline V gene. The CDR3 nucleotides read TGTGCCAGCAGCTTAGTCGTGGCGAGCTCTGGAAACACCATATATTTT. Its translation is CASSLVVASSGNTIYF.

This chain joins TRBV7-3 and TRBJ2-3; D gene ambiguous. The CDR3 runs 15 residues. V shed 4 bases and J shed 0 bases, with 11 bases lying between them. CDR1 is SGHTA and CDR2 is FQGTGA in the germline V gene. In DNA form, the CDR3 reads TGTGCCAGCAGCTCTTTGGTCGGTAGCACAGATACGCAGTATTTT. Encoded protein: CASSSLVGSTDTQYF.

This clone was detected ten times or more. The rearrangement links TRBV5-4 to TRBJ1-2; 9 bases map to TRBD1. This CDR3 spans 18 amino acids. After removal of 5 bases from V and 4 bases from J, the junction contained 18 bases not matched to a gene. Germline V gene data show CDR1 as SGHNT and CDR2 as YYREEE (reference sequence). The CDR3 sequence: CASSPWAPGQGKAYGYTF. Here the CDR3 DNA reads TGTGCCAGCAGTCCCTGGGCCCCGGGACAGGGAAAGGCCTATGGCTACACCTTC.

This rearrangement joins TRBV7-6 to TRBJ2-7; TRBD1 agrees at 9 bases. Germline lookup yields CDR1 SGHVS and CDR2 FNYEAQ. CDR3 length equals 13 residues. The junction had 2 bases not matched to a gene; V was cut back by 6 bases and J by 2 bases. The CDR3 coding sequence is TGTGCCAGCAGTAGGACAGGGGCCTACGAGCAGTACTTC. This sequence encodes CASSRTGAYEQYF. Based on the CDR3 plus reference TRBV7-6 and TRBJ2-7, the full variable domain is GAGVSQSPRYKVTKRGQDVALRCDPISGHVSLYWYRQALGQGPEFLTYFNYEAQQDKSGLPNDRFSAERPEGSISTLTIQRTEQRDSAMYRCASSRTGAYEQYFGPGTRLTVT.

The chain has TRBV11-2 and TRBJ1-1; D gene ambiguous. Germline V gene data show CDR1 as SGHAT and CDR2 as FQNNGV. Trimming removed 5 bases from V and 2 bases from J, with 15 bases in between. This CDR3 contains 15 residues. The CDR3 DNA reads TGTGCCAGCAGCCTGCCGACCGTGGTAAACACTGAAGCTTTCTTT. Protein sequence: CASSLPTVVNTEAFF.